Listed below are T cell receptor beta chains from one sample, sequenced in a study of T-cell memory formation after mild COVID-19. TCRdb used MiXCR to reprocess the 5' RACE reads, holding one entry per CDR3 protein. The data show 300,000 or so distinct CDR3 sequences, about 15% seen once. Specimen: PBMCs or a T cell subset sorted from them (not recorded which). These receptors were obtained from a man aged 18 to 35 who had mild COVID-19 (a few samples of this study predate the infection). Cell type and time point are not known. The CDR3 runs from the conserved cysteine through the conserved F or W. The order of the fields is J gene, D gene, V gene, clone size, CDR3 DNA, CDR3 protein. D genes are given only for firm matches. The size entry is marked missing in some rows and otherwise reads once, few, many or a size class.

TRBJ1-2 TRBD1 TRBV7-9 - TGTGCCAGCAGCTTAGCGGACCGGGACAGGGACTATGGCTACACCTTC CASSLADRDRDYGYTF
TRBJ1-1 - TRBV6-5 - TGTGCCAGCAGTAGAAGGAGTCGGGGGAACACTGAAGCTTTCTTT CASSRRSRGNTEAFF
TRBJ1-6 - TRBV4-3 few TGCGCCAGCAGCCCGCGGGTTTACTATAATTCACCCCTCCACTTT CASSPRVYYNSPLHF
TRBJ1-5 - TRBV20-1 - TGCAGTGCGACCCGCTCGGTGAATCAGCCCCAGCATTTT CSATRSVNQPQHF
TRBJ2-7 TRBD1 TRBV3-1 - TGTGCCAGCAGCTCCCGGGACAGGTCATACGAGCAGTACTTC CASSSRDRSYEQYF
TRBJ2-5 - TRBV27 many TGTGCCAGCAGCCTAACAGGGAAGACCCAGTACTTC CASSLTGKTQYF
TRBJ1-1 - TRBV15 few TGTGCCACCAGCAGAGGGGCTCAAAGGGGGAGCACTGAAGCTTTCTTT CATSRGAQRGSTEAFF
TRBJ2-4 - TRBV20-1 - TGCAGTGCCCCGGCGGTGGGGGAGGCCAAAAACATTCAGTACTTC CSAPAVGEAKNIQYF
TRBJ1-2 - TRBV6-6 few TGTGCCAGCAGTTACTCGGACAGACTCTATGGCTACACCTTC CASSYSDRLYGYTF
TRBJ2-6 - TRBV5-1 - TGCGCCAGCAGCGTGACTGATTTCTCTGGGGCCAACGTCCTGACTTTC CASSVTDFSGANVLTF
TRBJ2-7 TRBD2 TRBV6-6 few TGTGCCAGCAGTTTGGCGGGGGTAAGCTCCTACGAGCAGTACTTC CASSLAGVSSYEQYF
TRBJ2-1 TRBD1 TRBV5-1 many TGCGCCAGCAGCTTGGTGGGAGGACAGGGGAACAATGAGCAGTTCTTC CASSLVGGQGNNEQFF
TRBJ2-3 TRBD2 TRBV18 - TGTGCCAGCTCACCACGACTAGCGGGGGGGCATGAAACCACAGATACGCAGTATTTT CASSPRLAGGHETTDTQYF
TRBJ1-3 TRBD1 TRBV7-9 many TGTGCCAGCAGCTTTACAGGGGCTGGAAACACCATATATTTT CASSFTGAGNTIYF
TRBJ2-3 TRBD2 TRBV10-3 few TGTGCCATCAGTGTCCGGGCGGGGGAGGGAGATACGCAGTATTTT CAISVRAGEGDTQYF
TRBJ1-2 - TRBV5-1 - TGCGCCAGCAGCTTGGACCCGGTGGTGGGTGGCTACACCTTC CASSLDPVVGGYTF
TRBJ1-1 TRBD1 TRBV20-1 - TGCAGTGCCCCGCAGGACAGGGCCTATGAAGCTTTCTTT CSAPQDRAYEAFF
TRBJ2-5 - TRBV20-1 - TGCAGTGCTAGTGCGCAGTTAAAAGAGACCCAGTACTTC CSASAQLKETQYF
TRBJ2-2 TRBD1 TRBV24-1 few TGTGCCACCAGTCCCTCGGACAGGACGATGTTTTTT CATSPSDRTMFF
TRBJ2-3 - TRBV9 many TGTGCCAGCAGCGTAGCAACAGGGGAGGCAGATACGCAGTATTTT CASSVATGEADTQYF
TRBJ2-1 TRBD1 TRBV12-3/TRBV12-4 many TGTGCCAGCAGTTCCCACGACAGGGTGGACAATGAGCAGTTCTTC CASSSHDRVDNEQFF
TRBJ2-5 TRBD1 TRBV5-1 few TGCGCCAGCAGCTTGACGACAGGGATGGTGACCCAGTACTTC CASSLTTGMVTQYF
TRBJ2-3 TRBD1 TRBV6-5 - TGTGCCACCGGACGACCGGGACAGGGACCAGATACGCAGTATTTT CATGRPGQGPDTQYF
TRBJ2-1 TRBD2 TRBV4-3 - TGCGCCAGCAGCCACGACCGGGGGGGCTTCTATGAGCAGTTCTTC CASSHDRGGFYEQFF
TRBJ2-7 - TRBV5-5 few TGTGCCAGCAGCTTAGGGGGACTTTACCCTCTCTCCTACGAGCAGTACTTC CASSLGGLYPLSYEQYF
TRBJ2-3 TRBD1 TRBV2 few TGTGCCAGCAGTCGACAGGGTCGCACAGATACGCAGTATTTT CASSRQGRTDTQYF
TRBJ2-5 TRBD2 TRBV12-3/TRBV12-4 - TGTGCCAGCAGGATGAGCGGGGGATCTCAAGAGACCCAGTACTTC CASRMSGGSQETQYF
TRBJ2-3 - TRBV24-1 - TGTGCCACCAGTGATCCCAGGACTAGCACAGATACGCAGTATTTT CATSDPRTSTDTQYF
TRBJ2-3 - TRBV11-2 - TGTGCCAGCAGCTCAAGTGAGTCTACGCAGTATTTT CASSSSESTQYF
TRBJ1-1 TRBD1 TRBV20-1 - TGCAGTGCTAGGGTCGGACAGGGGAACACTGAAGCTTTCTTT CSARVGQGNTEAFF
TRBJ2-7 - TRBV18 few TGTGCCAGCTCACCACCCGGCCGCGAGCAGTACTTC CASSPPGREQYF
TRBJ2-5 TRBD1 TRBV29-1 few TGCAGCGTCCGACAGGGGCGAGAGACCCAGTACTTC CSVRQGRETQYF
TRBJ2-5 TRBD2 TRBV24-1 - TGTGCCACCAGTGACCGACTGGGAGGGGTAGGAGAGACCCAGTACTTC CATSDRLGGVGETQYF
TRBJ2-2 - TRBV29-1 - TGCAGCGTTGAAGATCGGCTGGACAAGAACACCGGGGAGCTGTTTTTT CSVEDRLDKNTGELFF
TRBJ2-3 - TRBV7-2 - TGTGCCAGCAGCCGGTTGGGCGGGGTGACAGATACGCAGTATTTT CASSRLGGVTDTQYF
TRBJ2-7 - TRBV7-2 - TGTGCCAGCAGCTTCGACCGGAGCTCCTACGAGCAGTACTTC CASSFDRSSYEQYF
TRBJ1-1 TRBD1 TRBV4-1 - TGCGCCAGCAGCCAAGAGGGCAGGGGGTTTTTCAGCACTGAAGCTTTCTTT CASSQEGRGFFSTEAFF